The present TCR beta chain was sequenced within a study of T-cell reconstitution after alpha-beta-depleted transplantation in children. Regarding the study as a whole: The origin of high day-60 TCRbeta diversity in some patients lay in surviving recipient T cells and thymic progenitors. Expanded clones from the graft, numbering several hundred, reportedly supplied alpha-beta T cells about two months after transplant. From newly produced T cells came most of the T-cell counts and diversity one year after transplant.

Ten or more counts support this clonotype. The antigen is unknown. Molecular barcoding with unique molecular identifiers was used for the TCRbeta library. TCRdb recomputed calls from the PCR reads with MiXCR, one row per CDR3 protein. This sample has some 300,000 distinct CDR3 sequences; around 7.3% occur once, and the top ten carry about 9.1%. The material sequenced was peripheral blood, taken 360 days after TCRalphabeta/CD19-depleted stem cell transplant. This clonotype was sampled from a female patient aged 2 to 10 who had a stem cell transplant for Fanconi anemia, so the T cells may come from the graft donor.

CDR3 protein: CASSSRGATDTQYF. CDR3 sequence (DNA): TGTGCCAGCAGTTCCAGGGGGGCCACAGATACGCAGTATTTT. The rearrangement joins TRBV12-3 or TRBV12-4 to TRBJ2-3, with D possibly matching TRBD1 (7 bases). This CDR3 is 14 amino acids long. Trimming stripped 4 bases from V and 2 bases from J, with 10 bases between.